This T cell receptor (beta chain) was found in a study of T cell responses to AZD1222 COVID-19 vaccine. The V and J ends lost 1 base and 4 bases, in that order; junction bases with no gene match: 1. Germline CDR1 SGHTA, CDR2 FQGNSA. The CDR3 runs 16 residues. Some clones are missing from TCRdb's copy, which holds only in-frame ones; the method was immunoSEQ multiplex PCR. The sample holds approximately 64,000 clones, 80% to 95% seen once. This clone was recorded once. The receptor comes from an adult who received the MenACWY meningococcal vaccine as a control. The source material was peripheral blood, sampled 28 days after the second dose of the MenACWY control vaccine. The V gene is TRBV7-2, the J gene TRBJ2-2; 12 nucleotides agree with TRBD1. As DNA, the CDR3 is TGTGCCAGCAGCTTAGGGGGACAGGGGGCCACCGGGGAGCTGTTTTTT. Translation: CASSLGGQGATGELFF.